The 6 T cell receptor beta chains reported below all come from one sample, sequenced in a study of cytomegalovirus exposure and HLA in healthy donors. PCR involved 60 Vbeta and 13 Jbeta primers. Sequencing was performed with immunoSEQ multiplex PCR; in TCRdb, only in-frame clones are kept and a portion is missing. This repertoire includes roughly 55,000 clones. Sequencing was carried out using PBMCs. Receptors originate from a woman between 45 and 65 years old in good health and CMV-seropositive.

The chain links TRBV6-6 to TRBJ1-1, with TRBD1 identical over 8 bases. V lost 5 bases and J lost 6; bases outside the gene matches: 5. The CDR3 sequence is 13 residues long. The germline gives CDR1 MNHNY, CDR2 SVGAGI (reference sequence). The CDR3 protein is CASSPPGQAEAFF. In DNA form, the CDR3 reads TGTGCCAGCAGTCCACCGGGACAGGCTGAAGCTTTCTTT.

The chain is built from TRBV19 and TRBJ2-1; 10 nucleotides line up with TRBD2. After removal of 7 bases from V and 9 bases from J, the junction contained 12 bases not matched to a gene. Germline CDR1 is LNHDA and CDR2 is SQIVND (reference sequence). CDR3 length equals 15 residues. The CDR3 protein is CASTKGLAAWGEQFF. The DNA of the CDR3 is TGTGCCAGTACAAAAGGACTAGCGGCCTGGGGTGAGCAGTTCTTC.

V gene TRBV6-1 combines with J gene TRBJ1-2, with a possible D match to TRBD1 (5 bases). CDR1 and CDR2 (germline): MNHNS, SASEGT. Trimming stripped 6 bases from V and 8 bases from J, with 13 bases between. The CDR3 runs to 12 residues. CDR3 sequence (DNA): TGTGCCAGCAGGGAGGCAGGGAGGGGCTACACCTTC. Amino acids: CASREAGRGYTF.

The chain uses TRBV9 and TRBJ2-1; TRBD2 matches at 8 bases. The V and J ends lost 0 bases and 2 bases, in that order; junction bases with no gene match: 1. This CDR3 is 15 amino acids long. CDR1 and CDR2 (germline): SGDLS, YYNGEE. The CDR3 DNA is TGTGCCAGCAGCGTAGCGGGAGGGCCCTACAATGAGCAGTTCTTC. Its protein is CASSVAGGPYNEQFF.

The chain employs TRBV7-9 and TRBJ2-5; TRBD2 matches 11 bases. V was pared by 4 bases and J by 5 bases, with 9 bases of the junction left unmatched. The CDR3 totals 16 residues. The germline V gene encodes CDR1 SEHNR and CDR2 FQNEAQ (reference sequence). CDR3 protein: CASSSVAGGPHETQYF. DNA for the CDR3: TGTGCCAGCAGCTCGGTAGCGGGGGGGCCCCATGAGACCCAGTACTTC.

The rearrangement uses TRBV5-1 and TRBJ2-5, with D tentatively TRBD1 (6 bases). Germline V gives CDR1 SGHRS, CDR2 YFSETQ. The length of the CDR3 is 15 residues. With 0 bases removed from V and 2 bases from J, the gap between germline ends came to 11 bases. Here the CDR3 reads CASSLAPGQQETQYF. CDR3 sequence (DNA): TGCGCCAGCAGCTTGGCGCCCGGACAGCAAGAGACCCAGTACTTC.